These 29 T cell receptor beta chains were all obtained from the same sample, sequenced in a study of blood T cells in healthy people across ages. Then a second PCR, running roughly 6 to 11 cycles, was carried out with a sample-barcoded 5' primer and a J-beta primer mix. In TCRdb, the 5' RACE reads were re-called with MiXCR into one record per CDR3 protein. Here the sample spans hundreds of thousands of distinct CDR3 sequences, around 20% being singletons. Specimen: blood. Source of these receptors: a man aged 70-80 years in good health.

The chain is built from TRBV6-1 and TRBJ2-5; D uncertain. V lost 2 bases to trimming and J lost 5 bases, with 6 bases between them. Germline CDR1 reads MNHNS; CDR2 reads SASEGT. The CDR3 has 12 residues. CDR3 nucleotide sequence: TGTGCCAGCAGTGAAATTCTGGAGACCCAGTACTTC. This translates into CASSEILETQYF.

This clonotype was observed a few times. The rearrangement joins TRBV4-3 to TRBJ1-2, with D maybe TRBD1 (6 bases). The CDR3 sequence is 19 residues long. Trimming cost V 1 base and J 8 bases, with 29 bases left between them. Germline lookup yields CDR1 LGHNA and CDR2 YSLEER. The CDR3 sequence is CASSQVRGLSGRGLEGYTF. In DNA form, the CDR3 reads TGCGCCAGCAGCCAAGTACGGGGACTAAGTGGCAGGGGCTTAGAAGGCTACACCTTC.

The V and J genes are TRBV3-1 and TRBJ1-2, with D maybe TRBD1 (5 bases). The V and J ends lost 0 bases and 5 bases respectively, with 16 bases between them. CDR3 length: 16 amino acids. CDR1 and CDR2 (germline): LGHDT, YNNKEL (reference sequence). The CDR3 region is CASSQDGQGDRYGYTF. In DNA, the CDR3 is TGTGCCAGCAGCCAAGATGGGCAGGGAGACCGATATGGCTACACCTTC.

V usage is TRBV5-4 and J usage is TRBJ1-2; perhaps TRBD1 as D (5 bases). The germline V and J ends were trimmed by 4 bases and 2 bases, with 12 bases remaining between them. The CDR3 has 14 amino acids. The germline gives CDR1 SGHNT, CDR2 YYREEE (reference sequence). CDR3 region: CASSAGQANYGYTF. The DNA for the CDR3 is TGTGCCAGCAGCGCGGGGCAGGCGAACTATGGCTACACCTTC.

This clonotype was observed a few times. J is TRBJ2-3 and V is TRBV5-4, with 12 nucleotides matching TRBD2. Germline-derived CDR1 and CDR2 are SGHNT and YYREEE (reference sequence). The trim removed 2 bases at V and 3 bases at J, leaving 7 bases unmatched. There are 17 residues in the CDR3. This CDR3 is CASSLKTSGGGTDTQYF. The CDR3 nucleotides read TGTGCCAGCAGCTTAAAGACTAGCGGGGGAGGGACAGATACGCAGTATTTT.

In its sample, this clonotype was seen a few times. The chain couples TRBV29-1 to TRBJ1-2; maybe TRBD1 (6 bases). CDR3 length: 11 amino acids. The V gene lost 2 bases and the J gene lost 6 bases, with 7 bases spanning the gap. CDR1 and CDR2 (germline): SQVTM, ANQGSEA. CDR3 in amino acids: CSVEQGNGYTF. In DNA form, the CDR3 reads TGCAGCGTTGAACAGGGGAATGGCTACACCTTC.

As to this clonotype: A clone one base away is much larger, so this may be a read error. As the CDR3 is not closed by the conserved phenylalanine or tryptophan, this likely results from a read error. The V gene is TRBV4-3, the J gene TRBJ2-7; maybe TRBD2 (5 bases). CDR1 LGHNA and CDR2 YSLEER come from the germline V gene. V lost 1 base, J lost 0 bases, and 10 bases lay in between. CDR3 length: 15 residues. The CDR3 DNA reads as TGCGCCAGCAGCCAAGGGAGTCGGGGCTCCTACGAGCAGTACTCC. Amino acid sequence: CASSQGSRGSYEQYS.

This clonotype was counted a few times. The rearrangement links TRBV12-5 to TRBJ2-3, with TRBD1 identical over 8 bases. Germline trimming cut 5 bases from V and 4 bases from J; bases unmatched to any gene: 5. CDR1 and CDR2 (germline): LGHNT, FRNRAP. This CDR3 region has 14 residues. CDR3 bases: TGTGCTAGTGGTACTGGACAGGGAGCAGATACGCAGTATTTT. It translates to CASGTGQGADTQYF.

The genes are TRBV5-5 and TRBJ2-2; D is perhaps TRBD1 (6 bases). CDR3 length: 14 amino acids. V was cut by 4 bases and J by 5 bases, with 12 bases left in between. The germline V gene has CDR1 SGHKS and CDR2 YYEKEE (reference sequence). CDR3 residues: CASSIQQGTGELFF. The CDR3 DNA reads as TGTGCCAGCAGCATACAACAGGGTACCGGGGAGCTGTTTTTT.

V usage is TRBV12-3 or TRBV12-4 and J usage is TRBJ2-7; TRBD2 agrees at 12 bases. The J call could be wrong; TRBJ2-1 is a better fit for the DNA end. CDR3 length: 15 residues. The DNA for the CDR3 is TGTGCCAGCAGAGTTCTAGCGGGAGGGCGGAATGAGCAGTTCTTC. Protein product: CASRVLAGGRNEQFF.

This clonotype was seen only a few times. The chain employs TRBV12-3 or TRBV12-4 and TRBJ2-5; 7 bases are a match to TRBD1. V lost 6 bases to trimming and J lost 1 base; unmatched junction nucleotides: 11. This CDR3 is 16 amino acids long. The chain's CDR3 is CASSLRQGTRQETQYF. As DNA, the CDR3 is TGTGCCAGCAGCCTCCGACAGGGAACCCGCCAAGAGACCCAGTACTTC.

The CDR3 DNA is TGTGCCAGCAGCTACCGACTAGCGGGAATGAATGAGCAGTTCTTC. It yields the protein CASSYRLAGMNEQFF. The chain joins TRBV7-8 to TRBJ2-1, with 11 bases identical to TRBD2. This CDR3 is built from 15 residues. Germline V gene data show CDR1 as SGHVS and CDR2 as FQNEAQ. V dropped 4 bases and J dropped 7; count of bases not matched to a gene: 6. Full variable domain (remainder filled in from reference TRBV7-8 and TRBJ2-1): GAGVSQSPRYKVAKRGQDVALRCDPISGHVSLFWYQQALGQGPEFLTYFQNEAQLDKSGLPSDRFFAERPEGSVSTLKIQRTQQEDSAVYLCASSYRLAGMNEQFFGPGTRLTVL.

The rearrangement joins TRBV20-1 to TRBJ2-2; no clear D gene. Trimming took off 2 bases at V and 0 bases at J, with 10 bases between the two ends. The CDR3 has 15 amino acids. From germline, CDR1 is DFQATT and CDR2 SNEGSKA (reference sequence). CDR3 DNA: TGCAGTGCTAGACTGAGGACGTCGAACACCGGGGAGCTGTTTTTT. Its translation is CSARLRTSNTGELFF.

This clonotype was observed a handful of times. The rearrangement uses TRBV4-3 and TRBJ2-5; 7 bases align to TRBD2. The J call is uncertain, as TRBJ2-7 better fits the DNA end. The CDR3 extends over 15 amino acids. CDR1 and CDR2 from the germline V gene are LGHNA and YSLEER. In nucleotides, the CDR3 is TGCGCCAGCAGCCAAGACGAAGCGGGGCGCTACGAGCAGTACTTC. Protein product: CASSQDEAGRYEQYF.

This clonotype was seen a few times. V usage is TRBV29-1 and J usage is TRBJ2-1; no reliable D call. The J call may be faulty, since TRBJ2-5 better matches the DNA end. Germline-derived CDR1 and CDR2 are SQVTM and ANQGSEA. The CDR3 loop spans 14 amino acids. The CDR3 DNA is TGCAGCGTTGAGGGCAGGCAGGTAGGGGAGACCCAGTACTTC. Amino acid sequence: CSVEGRQVGETQYF.

This clonotype turned up a few times. The chain is built from TRBV14 and TRBJ2-1; no firm D call. CDR3 length: 13 amino acids. V lost 5 bases, J lost 9 bases, and 14 bases lay in between. Germline V lookup: CDR1 SGHDN, CDR2 FVKESK. The CDR3 DNA sequence: TGTGCCAGCAGCTACATGACTGGCAGTGAGCAGTTCTTC. Its protein is CASSYMTGSEQFF.

This clonotype was detected a few times. The chain joins TRBV5-1 to TRBJ2-2, with D unclear. Trimming took 4 bases from V and 2 from J, leaving 18 bases between them. CDR3 length: 17 amino acids. The germline V gene has CDR1 SGHRS and CDR2 YFSETQ. CDR3 in amino acids: CASSPTLTPLNTGELFF. CDR3 DNA sequence: TGCGCCAGCAGCCCGACCCTAACACCTCTTAACACCGGGGAGCTGTTTTTT.

This clonotype turned up a few times. The rearrangement joins TRBV29-1 to TRBJ2-5, with TRBD1 matching 7 bases. The J segment lost 5 bases and the V segment lost 2 bases, leaving 2 bases of the junction unmatched. Germline-derived CDR1 and CDR2 are SQVTM and ANQGSEA. This CDR3 is built from 12 residues. CDR3 bases: TGCAGCGTTGAACAGGGGGTGGAGACCCAGTACTTC. Translation gives CSVEQGVETQYF. Looking up the rest from reference TRBV29-1 and TRBJ2-5 gives the full variable domain: SAVISQKPSRDICQRGTSLTIQCQVDSQVTMMFWYRQQPGQSLTLIATANQGSEATYESGFVIDKFPISRPNLTFSTLTVSNMSPEDSSIYLCSVEQGVETQYFGPGTRLLVL.

V and J are TRBV20-1 and TRBJ2-5, with 9 bases matching TRBD2. The DNA end favors TRBJ2-1, so the J call may be wrong. The CDR3 sequence is 17 residues long. Germline V gene lookup returns CDR1 DFQATT and CDR2 SNEGSKA (reference sequence). The CDR3 region has the DNA TGCAGTGCTAGGGCCGGGTACGGGGCTAGCGGGACCGATGAGCAGTTCTTC. It encodes CSARAGYGASGTDEQFF.

A remark on this clonotype: This sequence may be a read error, since a much larger clone differs from it by one base. The chain recombines TRBV12-3 or TRBV12-4 with TRBJ2-1; D uncertain. CDR3 length: 13 amino acids. CDR3 sequence: CASGLVGVNEQFF. The CDR3, as DNA: TGTGCCAGCGGTTTGGTTGGTGTCAATGAGCAGTTCTTC.

The rearrangement links TRBV6-1 to TRBJ2-5; D may correspond to TRBD1 or TRBD2 (5 bases each). The DNA end is more similar to TRBJ2-7, so the J call may be wrong. Per the germline V gene, CDR1 is MNHNS and CDR2 is SASEGT. The CDR3 runs 15 residues. The DNA of the CDR3 is TGTGCCAGCAGTGGGGGCCCTAGCCTCTCCTACGAGCAGTACTTC. Its protein is CASSGGPSLSYEQYF.

J is TRBJ2-3 and V is TRBV12-5, with D possibly matching TRBD2 (5 bases). The ends were cut back, 5 bases at V and 2 bases at J, with 14 bases in the middle. CDR3 length: 15 residues. The germline CDR1 and CDR2 sequences are LGHNT and FRNRAP. CDR3 sequence: CASGPGLTTTDTQYF. CDR3 coding DNA: TGTGCTAGTGGTCCCGGACTGACTACCACAGATACGCAGTATTTT.

CDR3 region: CASSSTTNTGELFF. The CDR3 DNA sequence: TGTGCCAGCAGCTCTACGACAAACACCGGGGAGCTGTTTTTT. The J gene is TRBJ2-2, the V gene TRBV7-8; D gene uncertain. This CDR3 has 14 residues. The germline gives CDR1 SGHVS, CDR2 FQNEAQ. Trimming cost V 4 bases and J 2 bases, with 8 bases left between them.

This clonotype was detected many times. The rearrangement joins TRBV5-1 to TRBJ2-5, with a tentative D call TRBD2 (5 bases). V was trimmed by 0 bases and J by 4 bases, leaving 10 bases between them. The CDR3 extends over 14 amino acids. CDR1 SGHRS and CDR2 YFSETQ come from the germline V gene. The CDR3 DNA is TGCGCCAGCAGCTTGGAGGCTAGCTCAGAGACCCAGTACTTC. Amino acids: CASSLEASSETQYF.

CDR3 nucleotide sequence: TGTGCCAGCAGTCAACTCAGCGGAGTCCAAGAGACCCAGTACTTC. Its translation is CASSQLSGVQETQYF. The gene calls are TRBV11-2 and TRBJ2-5, with TRBD2 as a possible D gene (5 bases). The CDR3 is 15 amino acids. Trimming took off 6 bases at V and 1 base at J, with 15 bases between the two ends. The germline gives CDR1 SGHAT, CDR2 FQNNGV.

The chain has TRBV10-3 and TRBJ2-2; 7 bases are shared with TRBD1. The CDR3 runs 16 residues. CDR1 is ENHRY, CDR2 SYGVKD, per germline. The ends lost 10 bases at V and 2 bases at J; junction bases unmatched: 13. The CDR3 DNA reads as TGTGCCAGCCAGACGGGACAGAAAATAAACACCGGGGAGCTGTTTTTT. Residues: CASQTGQKINTGELFF.

This clonotype was counted at least ten times. The chain is built from TRBV10-3 and TRBJ1-4, with 8 bases fitting TRBD1. The CDR3 is 14 residues long. Germline CDR1 ENHRY, CDR2 SYGVKD. The V gene end was trimmed by 8 bases and the J gene end by 3 bases; junction bases not matched to a gene: 5. CDR3 bases: TGTGCCATCTCAGGGGGCGGTTCTAATGAAAAACTGTTTTTT. Its translation is CAISGGGSNEKLFF.

The CDR3 region has the DNA TGCGCCAGCAGCCATGAAGGGGGCGCTGAGCAGTTCTTC. This codes for CASSHEGGAEQFF. The V call is TRBV4-3, the J call TRBJ2-5; 7 bases are a match to TRBD1. The J call may be wrong; the DNA end is better matched by TRBJ2-1. The CDR3 is 13 amino acids. From germline, CDR1 is LGHNA and CDR2 YSLEER.

This clonotype came up a few times. The chain uses TRBV28 and TRBJ2-5; D is possibly TRBD2 (7 bases). V was trimmed by 7 bases and J by 5 bases, leaving 20 bases between them. This CDR3 region has 15 residues. The V gene's germline CDR1 is MDHEN and CDR2 SYDVKM. CDR3 DNA sequence: TGTGCCAGCATGAGGGGGAGGGGTTTCCGGGAGACCCAGTACTTC. Amino acids: CASMRGRGFRETQYF.